The clone carrying this T cell receptor beta chain was seen more than once but under ten times. What it binds is not known. It was with a sample-barcoded 5' primer and a J-beta primer mix that a second PCR of roughly 6 to 11 cycles was run. A tag from a template-switch adaptor with 12 random nucleotides marked each cDNA molecule. TCRdb itself ran the 5' RACE reads through MiXCR, one entry per CDR3 protein. The sample includes roughly 1,700,000 distinct CDR3 sequences, roughly 28% of them seen just once. Drawing of peripheral blood yielded 8.5 to 10 milliliters from each donor. These data originate in a study of blood T cells in healthy people across ages. The CDR3 consists of 15 residues. V was trimmed by 5 bases and J by 1 base, leaving 15 bases between them. The germline gives CDR1 SGHVS, CDR2 FQNEAQ. General study findings and limits: Getting older went along with TCR beta diversity per million T cells dropping roughly linearly.

The chain carries TRBV7-8 and TRBJ2-7; D might be TRBD2 (5 bases). The material sequenced was blood. The TCR was taken from a woman in her thirties in good health. The DNA of the CDR3 is TGTGCCAGCAGCCACCGGACTCTAGTATCCTACGAGCAGTACTTC. It yields the protein CASSHRTLVSYEQYF.